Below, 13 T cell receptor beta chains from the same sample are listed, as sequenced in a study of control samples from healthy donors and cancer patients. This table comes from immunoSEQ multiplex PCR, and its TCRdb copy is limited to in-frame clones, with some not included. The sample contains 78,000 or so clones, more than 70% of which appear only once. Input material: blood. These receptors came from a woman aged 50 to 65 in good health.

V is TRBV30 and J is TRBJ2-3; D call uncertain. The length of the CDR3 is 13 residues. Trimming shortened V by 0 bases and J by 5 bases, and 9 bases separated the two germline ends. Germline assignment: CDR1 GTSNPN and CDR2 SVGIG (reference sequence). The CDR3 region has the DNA TGTGCCTGGAGTGTTCCCGGCGTAGATACGCAGTATTTT. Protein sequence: CAWSVPGVDTQYF.

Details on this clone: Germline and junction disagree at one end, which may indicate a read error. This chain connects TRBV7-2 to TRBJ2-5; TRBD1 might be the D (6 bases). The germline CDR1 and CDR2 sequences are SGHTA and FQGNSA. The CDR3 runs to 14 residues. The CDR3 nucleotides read TGTGCCAGCAGATTAGGACAGACAAAAGAGACCCAGTACTTC. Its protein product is CASRLGQTKETQYF. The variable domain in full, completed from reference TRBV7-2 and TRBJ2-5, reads GAGVSQSPSNKVTEKGKDVELRCDPISGHTALYWYRQSLGQGLEFLIYFQGNSAPDKSGLPSDRFSAERTGGSVSTLTIQRTQQEDSAVYLCASRLGQTKETQYFGPGTRLLVL.

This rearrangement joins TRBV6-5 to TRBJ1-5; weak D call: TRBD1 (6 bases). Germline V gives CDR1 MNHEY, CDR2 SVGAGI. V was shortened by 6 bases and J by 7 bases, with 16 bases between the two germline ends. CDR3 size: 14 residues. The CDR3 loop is CASSVLQGGQPQHF. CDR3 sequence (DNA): TGTGCCAGCAGCGTCCTACAGGGAGGCCAGCCCCAGCATTTT.

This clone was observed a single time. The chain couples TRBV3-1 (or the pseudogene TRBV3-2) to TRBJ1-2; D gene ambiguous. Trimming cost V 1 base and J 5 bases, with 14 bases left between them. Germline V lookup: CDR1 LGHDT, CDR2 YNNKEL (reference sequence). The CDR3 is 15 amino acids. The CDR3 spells CASSQGGSNLYGYTF. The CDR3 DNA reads TGTGCCAGCAGCCAAGGGGGATCTAACCTTTATGGCTACACCTTC.

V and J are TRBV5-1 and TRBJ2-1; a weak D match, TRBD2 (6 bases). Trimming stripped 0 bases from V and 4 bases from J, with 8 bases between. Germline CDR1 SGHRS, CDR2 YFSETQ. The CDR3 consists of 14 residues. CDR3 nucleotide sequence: TGCGCCAGCAGCTTGGCGGGGGATTACAATGAGCAGTTCTTC. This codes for CASSLAGDYNEQFF.

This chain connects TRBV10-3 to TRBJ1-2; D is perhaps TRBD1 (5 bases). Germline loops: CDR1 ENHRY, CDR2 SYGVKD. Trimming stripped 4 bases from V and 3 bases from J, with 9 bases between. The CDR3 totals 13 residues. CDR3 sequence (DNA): TGTGCCATCAGTGCATCAGGGCACTATGGCTACACCTTC. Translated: CAISASGHYGYTF.

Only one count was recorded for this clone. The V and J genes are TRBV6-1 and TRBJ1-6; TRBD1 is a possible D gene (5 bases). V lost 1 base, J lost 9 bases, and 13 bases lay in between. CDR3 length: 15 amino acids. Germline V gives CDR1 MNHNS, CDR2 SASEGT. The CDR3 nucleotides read TGTGCCAGCAGTGAAGGTTCAACAGGCGGTTCACCCCTCCACTTT. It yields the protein CASSEGSTGGSPLHF.

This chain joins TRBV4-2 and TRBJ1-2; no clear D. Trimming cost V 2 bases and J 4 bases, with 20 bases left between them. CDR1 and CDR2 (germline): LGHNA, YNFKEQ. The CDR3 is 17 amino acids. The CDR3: CASSQSTEVKAPYGYTF. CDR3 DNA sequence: TGTGCCAGCAGCCAAAGTACAGAGGTTAAGGCACCCTATGGCTACACCTTC.

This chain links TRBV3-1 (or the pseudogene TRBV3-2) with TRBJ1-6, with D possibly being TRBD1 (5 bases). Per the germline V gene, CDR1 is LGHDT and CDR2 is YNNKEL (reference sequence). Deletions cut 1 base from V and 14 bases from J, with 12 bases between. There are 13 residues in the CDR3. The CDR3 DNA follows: TGTGCCAGCAGCCAAGGTCAGGGTTGGGCCCTCCACTTT. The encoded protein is CASSQGQGWALHF.

The CDR3 region is CASSLAGGYNEQFF. The CDR3 nucleotides are TGTGCCAGCAGCTTAGCGGGGGGTTACAATGAGCAGTTCTTC. V gene TRBV11-2 combines with J gene TRBJ2-1; TRBD2 matches at 7 bases. CDR1 is SGHAT, CDR2 FQNNGV, per germline. Unmatched junction bases numbered 1, after V lost 1 base and J lost 4 bases. This CDR3 contains 14 residues.

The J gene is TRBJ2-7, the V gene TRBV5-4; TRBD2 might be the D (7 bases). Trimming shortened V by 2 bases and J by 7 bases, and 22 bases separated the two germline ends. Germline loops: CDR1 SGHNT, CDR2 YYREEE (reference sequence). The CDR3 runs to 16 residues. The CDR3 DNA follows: TGTGCCAGCAGCTTACCCCCGGGACAAGGACTAGGAGAGCAGTACTTC. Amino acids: CASSLPPGQGLGEQYF.

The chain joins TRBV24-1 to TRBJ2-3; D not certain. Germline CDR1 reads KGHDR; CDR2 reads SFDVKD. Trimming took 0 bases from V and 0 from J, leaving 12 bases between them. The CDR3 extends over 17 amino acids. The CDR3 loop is CATSDLGRPASTDTQYF. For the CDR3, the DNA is TGTGCCACCAGTGATTTGGGGCGCCCGGCCAGCACAGATACGCAGTATTTT.

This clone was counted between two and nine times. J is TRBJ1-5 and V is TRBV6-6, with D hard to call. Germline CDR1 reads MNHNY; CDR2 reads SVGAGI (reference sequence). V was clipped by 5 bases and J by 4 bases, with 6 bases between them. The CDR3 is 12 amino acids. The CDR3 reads CASSVSNQPQHF. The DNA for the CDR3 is TGTGCCAGCAGTGTCTCTAATCAGCCCCAGCATTTT.